This paragraph covers one T cell receptor beta chain sequence. Antigen unknown. The data were obtained in a study of cytomegalovirus exposure and HLA in healthy donors. Study-wide points: In a later analysis, most CMV-associated TCR beta chains appeared HLA-restricted.

Primers for the PCR totalled 60 Vbeta and 13 Jbeta. In the study's own analysis: The authors later counted 70 million to 85 million unique TCR beta chains, 9.5 million to 13 million of them shared. Clones were sequenced by immunoSEQ multiplex PCR, and TCRdb holds only the in-frame ones, with some missing. V and J calls and clone size are those listed in that table; D and trimming were worked out from the DNA. The repertoire holds under 200,000 clones, with approximately 81% as singletons. Trimming took 0 bases from V and 6 from J; bases not matched to a gene: 6. CDR3 length: 15 residues. Germline lookup yields CDR1 MNHEY and CDR2 SVGAGI.

This receptor was taken from a man younger than 35 in good health and CMV-seronegative. This chain joins TRBV6-5 and TRBJ2-7; 9 bases fit TRBD2. The sequenced sample consisted of PBMCs. The CDR3, as DNA: TGTGCCAGCAGTTACTCGGTAGCGGGAGAGGCCGAGCAGTACTTC. It specifies CASSYSVAGEAEQYF.